The clone carrying this T cell receptor (beta chain) appeared a few times. The antigen remains undetermined. The data originate from a study of T-cell memory formation after mild COVID-19. Study details: Among the donors, TCR clusters were largely specific to each donor. Study findings and constraints: SARS-CoV-2 specificity was not confirmed for second-wave clones peaking on day 37.

Constant-segment primers were used for 5'RACE, and the resulting TCR alpha and TCR beta cDNA libraries carried sample barcodes and UMIs. From the 5' RACE reads, TCRdb called clonotypes with MiXCR, one entry per CDR3 protein. The top ten hold around 14% of the sample, which has 150,000 or so distinct CDR3 sequences, roughly 15% seen once. Material: PBMCs or a T cell subset sorted from them (not recorded which). The source of this sequence is an adult woman who had mild COVID-19 (a few samples of this study predate the infection). Cell type and time point are not known.

The CDR3 DNA reads as TGTGCCAGCAGCGCGACAGGGGCAAACACTGAAGCTTTCTTT. This codes for CASSATGANTEAFF. This chain connects TRBV7-3 to TRBJ1-1; 8 bases align to TRBD1. V lost 5 bases to trimming and J lost 2 bases; unmatched junction nucleotides: 4. Germline CDR1 and CDR2: SGHTA and FQGTGA. The length of the CDR3 is 14 residues.